These 11 T cell receptor beta chains came from one sample sequenced in a study of T-cell memory formation after mild COVID-19. TCRdb processed the 5' RACE reads anew with MiXCR; each CDR3 protein has one entry. The table lists just over 300,000 distinct CDR3 sequences, roughly a fifth of them singletons. The sample taken for sequencing was PBMCs or a T cell subset sorted from them (not recorded which). Receptor source: a man aged 18 to 35 who had mild COVID-19 (a few samples of this study predate the infection). Cell type and time point are not known.

This chain links TRBV15 with TRBJ2-3, with 9 bases identical to TRBD1. Per germline, CDR1 LNHNV and CDR2 YYDKDF (reference sequence). This CDR3 is 14 amino acids long. The junction had 2 bases not matched to a gene; V was cut back by 2 bases and J by 5 bases. CDR3 in amino acids: CATSRRTGEDTQYF. CDR3 DNA: TGTGCCACCAGCAGACGGACAGGGGAAGATACGCAGTATTTT.

The V call is TRBV24-1, the J call TRBJ2-2; 7 positions agree with TRBD2. V lost 4 bases, J lost 5 bases, and 3 bases stayed unmatched. Germline values: CDR1 KGHDR, CDR2 SFDVKD. There are 14 residues in the CDR3. This CDR3 is CATSDREGTGELFF. In DNA, the CDR3 is TGTGCCACCAGTGACAGGGAGGGTACCGGGGAGCTGTTTTTT.

The table lists this clonotype with many counts. This chain connects TRBV2 to TRBJ1-5; possibly TRBD1 for D (5 bases). V lost 4 bases and J lost 5, with 12 bases in between. Germline CDR1 SNHLY, CDR2 FYNNEI. This CDR3 is built from 14 residues. This CDR3 is CASSATGNDQPQHF. CDR3 DNA sequence: TGTGCCAGCAGTGCTACAGGAAATGATCAGCCCCAGCATTTT. Variable domain in full (rest from reference TRBV2 and TRBJ1-5): EPEVTQTPSHQVTQMGQEVILRCVPISNHLYFYWYRQILGQKVEFLVSFYNNEISEKSEIFDDQFSVERPDGSNFTLKIRSTKLEDSAMYFCASSATGNDQPQHFGDGTRLSIL.

About this clonotype itself: At one boundary the junction diverges from the germline segment, which might be a read error. J is TRBJ2-4 and V is TRBV7-2; D is undetermined. The CDR3 contains 14 residues. Per germline, CDR1 SGHTA and CDR2 FQGNSA. The CDR3 bases are TGTGCCAGCAGCCCACCACGGGCCAAAAACATTCAGCACTTC. Residues: CASSPPRAKNIQHF.

The chain couples TRBV20-1 to TRBJ1-4; D is unclear. CDR1 is DFQATT, CDR2 SNEGSKA, per germline (reference sequence). The CDR3 is 13 amino acids. V lost 2 bases to trimming and J lost 0 bases, with 4 bases between them. CDR3 protein: CSARQSTNEKLFF. CDR3 coding DNA: TGCAGTGCTAGACAGTCAACTAATGAAAAACTGTTTTTT.

The V and J genes are TRBV6-5 and TRBJ2-1; 7 bases fit TRBD2. This CDR3 region has 12 residues. V was clipped by 1 base and J by 11 bases; unmatched bases: 2. Germline values: CDR1 MNHEY, CDR2 SVGAGI. As DNA, the CDR3 is TGTGCCAGCAGTTACTGGGGGGGACAGCAGTTCTTC. Translated: CASSYWGGQQFF.

This clonotype was detected a few times. The chain carries TRBV27 and TRBJ2-1, with TRBD2 identical over 11 bases. The CDR3 has 13 residues. Germline loops: CDR1 MNHEY, CDR2 SMNVEV (reference sequence). V lost 8 bases and J lost 10; bases outside the gene matches: 7. CDR3 bases: TGTGCCAGCGGAGTAGCGGGGGGGCGGGAGCAGTTCTTC. This codes for CASGVAGGREQFF.

In this sample, this clonotype turned up many times. The gene calls are TRBV20-1 and TRBJ1-2; 10 bases line up with TRBD1. Per germline, CDR1 DFQATT and CDR2 SNEGSKA (reference sequence). Losses at the gene ends were 3 bases for V and 1 base for J; bases not matched to a gene: 5. The CDR3 length is 15 residues. The CDR3 loop reads CSASPGQGDNYGYTF. The CDR3 DNA reads as TGCAGTGCTAGTCCTGGACAGGGGGATAACTATGGCTACACCTTC.

The rearrangement links TRBV11-1 to TRBJ2-7; D is perhaps TRBD1 (6 bases). Germline V gene sequence: CDR1 SGHAT, CDR2 FQDESV (reference sequence). CDR3 length equals 15 residues. The V end was cut by 5 bases, the J end by 1 base, with 15 bases between. The CDR3 sequence is CASSEDRFPSYEQYF. The CDR3 DNA sequence: TGTGCCAGCAGCGAAGACAGGTTTCCGTCCTACGAGCAGTACTTC.

This clonotype came up a few times. This chain links TRBV12-5 with TRBJ2-3, with 8 bases lining up with TRBD2. CDR1 LGHNT and CDR2 FRNRAP come from the germline V gene. This CDR3 is built from 18 residues. The trim removed 5 bases at V and 2 bases at J, leaving 15 bases unmatched. This CDR3 reads CASGTSVTRGEDTDTQYF. The CDR3 bases are TGTGCTAGTGGTACCTCCGTAACGCGGGGGGAAGACACAGATACGCAGTATTTT.

This clonotype was detected ten times or more. The V call is TRBV7-2, the J call TRBJ2-7; 8 positions match TRBD1. Trimming removed 5 bases from V and 0 bases from J; junction bases left unmatched: 3. Germline V gene lookup returns CDR1 SGHTA and CDR2 FQGNSA. The CDR3 is 14 residues long. As DNA, the CDR3 is TGTGCCAGCAGCCGGACAGGGTTCTCCTACGAGCAGTACTTC. Translation gives CASSRTGFSYEQYF. The entire variable domain, with the rest obtained from reference TRBV7-2 and TRBJ2-7, is as follows: GAGVSQSPSNKVTEKGKDVELRCDPISGHTALYWYRQSLGQGLEFLIYFQGNSAPDKSGLPSDRFSAERTGGSVSTLTIQRTQQEDSAVYLCASSRTGFSYEQYFGPGTRLTVT.